The 4 T cell receptor beta chains listed next were all sequenced from one sample in a study of control samples from healthy donors and cancer patients. Data came from immunoSEQ multiplex PCR; TCRdb stores just in-frame clones and leaves some out. The sample has approximately 90,000 clones, about nine tenths seen once. The specimen sequenced was blood. The source of these receptors is a woman in her 70s in good health.

This clone was counted a few times. This chain links TRBV30 with TRBJ1-4, with D perhaps matching TRBD1 (5 bases). CDR3 size: 13 residues. Germline assignment: CDR1 GTSNPN and CDR2 SVGIG (reference sequence). The V end was cut by 5 bases, the J end by 7 bases, with 14 bases between. The CDR3 spells CAWAVRRGEKLFF. The CDR3 DNA follows: TGTGCCTGGGCCGTAAGGAGGGGTGAAAAACTGTTTTTT.

The CDR3 loop is CASRGPDTGELFF. The CDR3 DNA sequence: TGTGCCAGCAGGGGCCCGGACACCGGGGAGCTGTTTTTT. The genes are TRBV6-5 and TRBJ2-2; D remains unclear. The V and J ends lost 6 bases and 3 bases respectively, with 8 bases between them. The CDR3 spans 13 residues. CDR1 is MNHEY and CDR2 is SVGAGI in the germline V gene.

The rearrangement uses TRBV10-3 and TRBJ1-1; TRBD1 aligns across 8 bases. Per germline, CDR1 ENHRY and CDR2 SYGVKD. The CDR3 runs 15 residues. Trimming took 7 bases from V and 0 from J; bases not matched to a gene: 7. The CDR3 reads CAITAQGAVNTEAFF. The CDR3 nucleotides read TGTGCCATCACCGCTCAGGGGGCTGTGAACACTGAAGCTTTCTTT.

The chain links TRBV12-3 or TRBV12-4 to TRBJ1-2; a possible D gene is TRBD1 (5 bases). V was clipped by 3 bases and J by 10 bases, with 12 bases between them. This CDR3 spans 12 amino acids. CDR3 coding DNA: TGTGCCAGCAGTTTGACCCGGGGGGTCTACACCTTC. Translated: CASSLTRGVYTF.